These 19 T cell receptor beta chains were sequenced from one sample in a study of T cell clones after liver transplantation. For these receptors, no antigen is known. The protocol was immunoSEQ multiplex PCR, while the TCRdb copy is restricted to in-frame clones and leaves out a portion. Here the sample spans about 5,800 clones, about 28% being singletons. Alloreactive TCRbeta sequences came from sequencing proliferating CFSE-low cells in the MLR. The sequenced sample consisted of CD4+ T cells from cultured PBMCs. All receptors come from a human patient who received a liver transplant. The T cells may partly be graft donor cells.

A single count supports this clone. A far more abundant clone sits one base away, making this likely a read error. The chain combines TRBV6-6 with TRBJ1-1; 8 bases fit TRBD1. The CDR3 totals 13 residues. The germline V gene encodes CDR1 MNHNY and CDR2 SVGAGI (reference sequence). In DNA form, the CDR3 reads TGTGACAGCACCCCTCAGGGGGCCACTGAAGCTTTCTTT. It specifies CDSTPQGATEAFF.

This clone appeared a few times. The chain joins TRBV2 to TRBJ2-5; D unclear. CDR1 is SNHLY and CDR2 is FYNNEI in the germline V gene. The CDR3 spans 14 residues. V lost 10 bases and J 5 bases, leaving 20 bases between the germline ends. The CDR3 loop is CAISQPTAKETQYF. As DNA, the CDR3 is TGTGCCATCTCCCAACCAACAGCTAAGGAGACCCAGTACTTC.

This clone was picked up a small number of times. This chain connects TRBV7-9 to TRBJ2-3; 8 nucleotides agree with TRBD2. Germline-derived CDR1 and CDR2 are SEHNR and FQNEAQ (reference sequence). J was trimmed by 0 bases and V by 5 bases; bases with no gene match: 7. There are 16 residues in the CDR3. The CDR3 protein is CASSLTAGGSTDTQYF. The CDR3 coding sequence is TGTGCCAGCAGCCTCACTGCGGGGGGCAGCACAGATACGCAGTATTTT.

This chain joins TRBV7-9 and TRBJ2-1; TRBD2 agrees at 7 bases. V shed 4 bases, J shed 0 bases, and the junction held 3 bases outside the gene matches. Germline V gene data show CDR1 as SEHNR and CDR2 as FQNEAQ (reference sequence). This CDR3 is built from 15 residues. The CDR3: CASSSSGGSYNEQFF. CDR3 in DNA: TGTGCCAGCAGCTCTTCGGGAGGCTCCTACAATGAGCAGTTCTTC.

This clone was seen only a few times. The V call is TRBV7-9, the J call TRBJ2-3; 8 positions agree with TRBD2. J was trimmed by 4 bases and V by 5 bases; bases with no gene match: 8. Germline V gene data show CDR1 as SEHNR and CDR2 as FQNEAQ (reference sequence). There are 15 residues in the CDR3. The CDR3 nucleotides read TGTGCCAGCAGCCGGAGCGGGAGCACCGCAGATACGCAGTATTTT. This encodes CASSRSGSTADTQYF.

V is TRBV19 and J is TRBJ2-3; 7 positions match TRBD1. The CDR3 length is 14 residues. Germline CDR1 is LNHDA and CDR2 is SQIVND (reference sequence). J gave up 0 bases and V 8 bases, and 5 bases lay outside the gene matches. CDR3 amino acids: CASVDRTSTDTQYF. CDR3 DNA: TGTGCCAGTGTGGACAGGACTAGCACAGATACGCAGTATTTT.

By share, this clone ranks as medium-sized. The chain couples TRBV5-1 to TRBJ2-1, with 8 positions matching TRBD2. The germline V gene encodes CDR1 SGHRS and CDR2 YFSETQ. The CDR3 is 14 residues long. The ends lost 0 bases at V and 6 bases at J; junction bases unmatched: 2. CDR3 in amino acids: CASSLELAVNEQFF. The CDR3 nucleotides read TGCGCCAGCAGCTTGGAACTAGCGGTCAATGAGCAGTTCTTC.

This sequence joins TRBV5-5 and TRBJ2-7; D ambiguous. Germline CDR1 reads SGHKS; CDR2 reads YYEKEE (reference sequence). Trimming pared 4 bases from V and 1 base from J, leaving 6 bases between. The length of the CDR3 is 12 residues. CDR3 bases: TGTGCCAGCAGCCCCCCATCCTACGAGCAGTACGTC. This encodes CASSPPSYEQYV.

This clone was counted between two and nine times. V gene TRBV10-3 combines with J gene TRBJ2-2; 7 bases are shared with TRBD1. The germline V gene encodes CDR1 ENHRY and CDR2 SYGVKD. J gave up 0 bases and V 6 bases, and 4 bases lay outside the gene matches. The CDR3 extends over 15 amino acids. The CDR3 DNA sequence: TGTGCCATCAGCTCCGGGACAGCGAACACCGGGGAGCTGTTTTTT. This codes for CAISSGTANTGELFF.

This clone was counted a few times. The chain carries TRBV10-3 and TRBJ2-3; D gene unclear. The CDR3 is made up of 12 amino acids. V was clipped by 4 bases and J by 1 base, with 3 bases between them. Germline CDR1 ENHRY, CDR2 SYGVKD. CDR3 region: CAISARTDTQYF. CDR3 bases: TGTGCCATCAGTGCCCGCACAGATACGCAGTATTTT.

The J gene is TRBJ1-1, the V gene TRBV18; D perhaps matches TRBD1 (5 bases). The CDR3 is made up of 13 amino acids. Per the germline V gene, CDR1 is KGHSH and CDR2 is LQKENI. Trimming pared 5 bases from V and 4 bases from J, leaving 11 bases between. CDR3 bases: TGTGCCAGCTCATTCGACAGAACCACTGAAGCTTTCTTT. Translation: CASSFDRTTEAFF.

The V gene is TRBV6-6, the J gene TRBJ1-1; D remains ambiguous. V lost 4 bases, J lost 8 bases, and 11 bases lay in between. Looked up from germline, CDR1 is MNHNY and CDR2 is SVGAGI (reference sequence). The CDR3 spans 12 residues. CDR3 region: CASSFQAAEAFF. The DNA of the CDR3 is TGTGCCAGCAGTTTTCAGGCCGCCGAAGCTTTCTTT.

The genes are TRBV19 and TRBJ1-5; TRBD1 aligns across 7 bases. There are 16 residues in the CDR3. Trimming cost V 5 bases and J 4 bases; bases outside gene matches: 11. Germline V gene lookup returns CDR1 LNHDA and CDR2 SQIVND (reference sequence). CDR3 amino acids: CASSASGTAANQPQHF. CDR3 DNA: TGTGCCAGTAGTGCATCCGGGACAGCCGCAAATCAGCCCCAGCATTTT.

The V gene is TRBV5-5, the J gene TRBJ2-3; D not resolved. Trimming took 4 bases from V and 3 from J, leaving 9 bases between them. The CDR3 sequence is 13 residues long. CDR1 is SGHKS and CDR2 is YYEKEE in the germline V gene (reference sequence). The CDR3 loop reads CASSELTTDTQYF. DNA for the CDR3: TGTGCCAGCAGCGAGCTTACGACAGATACGCAGTATTTT.

The CDR3 loop reads CAASGGPQETQYF. In nucleotides, the CDR3 is TGTGCCGCCAGCGGGGGTCCCCAAGAGACCCAGTACTTC. The V call is TRBV2, the J call TRBJ2-5, with TRBD2 identical over 8 bases. CDR1 SNHLY and CDR2 FYNNEI come from the germline V gene. This CDR3 is built from 13 residues. With 11 bases clipped from V and 1 base from J, the junction kept 6 bases outside the gene matches.

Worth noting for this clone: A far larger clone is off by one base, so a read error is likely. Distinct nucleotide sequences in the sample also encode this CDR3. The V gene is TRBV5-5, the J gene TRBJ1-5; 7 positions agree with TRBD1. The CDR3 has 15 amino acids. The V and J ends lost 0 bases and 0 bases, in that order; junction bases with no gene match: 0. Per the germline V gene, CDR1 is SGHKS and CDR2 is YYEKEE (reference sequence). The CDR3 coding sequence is TGTGCCAGCAGCTTGGAGGGGGCTAGCAATCAGCCCCAGCATTTT. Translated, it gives CASSLEGASNQPQHF. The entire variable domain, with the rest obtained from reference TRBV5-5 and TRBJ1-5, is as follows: DAGVTQSPTHLIKTRGQQVTLRCSPISGHKSVSWYQQVLGQGPQFIFQYYEKEERGRGNFPDRFSARQFPNYSSELNVNALLLGDSALYLCASSLEGASNQPQHFGDGTRLSIL.

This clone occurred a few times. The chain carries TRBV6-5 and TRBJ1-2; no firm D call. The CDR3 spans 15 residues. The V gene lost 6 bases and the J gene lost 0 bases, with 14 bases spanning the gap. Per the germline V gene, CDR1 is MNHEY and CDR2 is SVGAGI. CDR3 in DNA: TGTGCCAGCAGAGACCCCAGTTTAGCTAACTATGGCTACACCTTC. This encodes CASRDPSLANYGYTF.

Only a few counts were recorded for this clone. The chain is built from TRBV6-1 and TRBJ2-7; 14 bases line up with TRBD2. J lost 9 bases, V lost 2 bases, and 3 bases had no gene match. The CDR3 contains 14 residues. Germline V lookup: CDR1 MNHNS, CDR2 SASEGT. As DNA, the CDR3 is TGTGCCAGCAGTGAAATCGGGACTAGCGGGAGGCAGTACGTC. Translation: CASSEIGTSGRQYV.

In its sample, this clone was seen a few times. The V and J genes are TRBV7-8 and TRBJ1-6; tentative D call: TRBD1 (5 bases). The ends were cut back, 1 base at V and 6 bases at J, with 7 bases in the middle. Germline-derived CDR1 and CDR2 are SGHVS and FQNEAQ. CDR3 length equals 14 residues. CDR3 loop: CASSLGGSNSPLHF. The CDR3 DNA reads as TGTGCCAGCAGCTTAGGGGGGAGTAATTCACCCCTCCACTTT.